One sample yielded the 20 T cell receptor beta chains listed below, sequenced in a study of human T cells and chemical hapten exposure. From the RACE reads, TCRdb called clonotypes with MiXCR, one entry per CDR3 protein. The sample has 180,000 or so distinct CDR3 sequences, approximately 20% seen once. Stated time point: patch test 1, 2 weeks after DPC sensitization. Treatment specified: therapeutic diphenylcyclopropenone sensitization with weekly scalp DPC. This specimen was whole blood, taken in connection with sensitization to the hapten diphenylcyclopropenone (DPC). The receptor source for this set is a woman in her forties or fifties with alopecia areata. Some clones in this sample may be carry-over from other donors' samples.

The table lists this clonotype with a few counts. The rearrangement links TRBV12-3 or TRBV12-4 to TRBJ2-7; 11 bases fit TRBD2. This CDR3 is 18 amino acids long. With 3 bases clipped from V and 4 bases from J, the junction kept 14 bases outside the gene matches. The CDR3 spells CASSLATPGGLAVYEQYF. In DNA, the CDR3 is TGTGCCAGCAGTTTGGCCACCCCGGGGGGACTAGCGGTATACGAGCAGTACTTC.

The chain carries TRBV20-1 and TRBJ1-1; D unresolved. This CDR3 region has 11 residues. Trimming removed 1 base from V and 4 bases from J, with 4 bases in between. Germline-derived CDR1 and CDR2 are DFQATT and SNEGSKA (reference sequence). The CDR3 DNA is TGCAGTGCTAGAGTGGGCACTGAAGCTTTCTTT. It yields the protein CSARVGTEAFF.

This chain connects TRBV7-8 to TRBJ2-7; 8 bases are shared with TRBD1. Germline V CDR1 and CDR2: SGHVS, FQNEAQ. Trimming took 1 base from V and 2 from J; bases not matched to a gene: 4. The CDR3 length is 15 residues. The CDR3 sequence is CASSLGTGQTYEQYF. The DNA of the CDR3 is TGTGCCAGCAGCTTAGGGACAGGGCAGACCTACGAGCAGTACTTC.

The gene calls are TRBV2 and TRBJ2-7, with 7 bases identical to TRBD1. Germline CDR1 and CDR2: SNHLY and FYNNEI. Trimming took 5 bases from V and 3 from J; bases not matched to a gene: 7. This CDR3 spans 14 amino acids. CDR3 region: CASSIRDRFYEQYF. The CDR3 DNA reads TGTGCCAGCAGTATCCGGGACAGATTCTACGAGCAGTACTTC.

The gene calls are TRBV29-1 and TRBJ2-1; 11 bases map to TRBD2. CDR3 length equals 14 residues. Germline CDR1 reads SQVTM; CDR2 reads ANQGSEA. With V trimmed by 7 bases and J by 3 bases, 5 bases remained unmatched. This CDR3 reads CSGVGTSGYNEQFF. CDR3 DNA sequence: TGCAGCGGCGTAGGGACTAGCGGCTACAATGAGCAGTTCTTC.

This clonotype occurred many times. The chain carries TRBV5-1 and TRBJ2-3; D possibly corresponds to TRBD2 (5 bases). This CDR3 has 14 residues. Per the germline V gene, CDR1 is SGHRS and CDR2 is YFSETQ. V shed 1 base and J shed 6 bases, with 12 bases lying between them. The DNA of the CDR3 is TGCGCCAGCAGCTTGCGGCTAGCAGGCGATACGCAGTATTTT. It is translated as CASSLRLAGDTQYF.

The V and J genes are TRBV3-1 and TRBJ2-2; no definite D call. Germline V CDR1 and CDR2: LGHDT, YNNKEL (reference sequence). Trimming shortened V by 3 bases and J by 4 bases, and 9 bases separated the two germline ends. CDR3 size: 14 residues. The CDR3 sequence is CASSHRYSTGELFF. In nucleotides, the CDR3 is TGTGCCAGCAGCCACCGGTACAGCACCGGGGAGCTGTTTTTT.

This rearrangement joins TRBV12-3 or TRBV12-4 to TRBJ2-3; 10 bases match TRBD1. The CDR3 runs to 15 residues. J was trimmed by 2 bases and V by 6 bases; bases with no gene match: 5. The CDR3 coding sequence is TGTGCCAGCAGAAGGGACAGGGGATACACAGATACGCAGTATTTT. The encoded protein is CASRRDRGYTDTQYF.

This clonotype was detected a few times. DNA for the CDR3: TGTGCCTGGAACCAGGCTGGAAACACCATATATTTT. Translated: CAWNQAGNTIYF. The gene calls are TRBV30 and TRBJ1-3; D remains unclear. This CDR3 is 12 amino acids long. V was pared by 4 bases and J by 2 bases, with 6 bases between. The germline CDR1 and CDR2 sequences are GTSNPN and SVGIG (reference sequence).

The chain joins TRBV29-1 to TRBJ2-1; 11 bases map to TRBD2. Trimming took 3 bases from V and 8 from J; bases not matched to a gene: 3. Per germline, CDR1 SQVTM and CDR2 ANQGSEA. The CDR3 is made up of 13 amino acids. CDR3 DNA: TGCAGCGTTGAGACTAGCGGGACGGATGAGCAGTTCTTC. This translates into CSVETSGTDEQFF.

V is TRBV5-6 and J is TRBJ2-2; TRBD1 agrees at 7 bases. The germline gives CDR1 SGHDT, CDR2 YYEEEE. The J segment lost 4 bases and the V segment lost 4 bases, leaving 1 base of the junction unmatched. The CDR3 has 13 amino acids. The CDR3 spells CASSAGGTGELFF. The CDR3 DNA follows: TGTGCCAGCAGCGCAGGGGGCACCGGGGAGCTGTTTTTT.

The rearrangement uses TRBV27 and TRBJ2-2; maybe TRBD1 (6 bases). The CDR3 runs to 15 residues. Trimming left V 5 bases short and J 0 bases short, with 10 bases between. Germline lookup yields CDR1 MNHEY and CDR2 SMNVEV (reference sequence). In DNA, the CDR3 is TGTGCCAGCAGTCTACAGGGTTCGAACACCGGGGAGCTGTTTTTT. Translation: CASSLQGSNTGELFF.

The V and J genes are TRBV5-1 and TRBJ2-3, with 12 bases matching TRBD2. This CDR3 contains 16 residues. Trimming took 2 bases from V and 5 from J; bases not matched to a gene: 6. CDR1 and CDR2 (germline): SGHRS, YFSETQ. CDR3 residues: CASSLRLAGEGDTQYF. In DNA, the CDR3 is TGCGCCAGCAGCTTAAGACTAGCGGGAGAAGGAGATACGCAGTATTTT.

The J gene is TRBJ2-7, the V gene TRBV3-1; D not resolved. The CDR3 spans 14 residues. Germline V CDR1 and CDR2: LGHDT, YNNKEL (reference sequence). Trimming stripped 1 base from V and 1 base from J, with 8 bases between. The CDR3 DNA follows: TGTGCCAGCAGCCAAGTTGCCGGATCCTACGAGCAGTACTTC. It specifies CASSQVAGSYEQYF.

This clonotype was counted a few times. The chain combines TRBV24-1 with TRBJ2-1, with 10 bases lining up with TRBD2. Germline lookup yields CDR1 KGHDR and CDR2 SFDVKD. V dropped 4 bases and J dropped 9; count of bases not matched to a gene: 11. The CDR3 runs 16 residues. The CDR3 DNA reads as TGTGCCACCAGTGAATCTAGCGGGAGTCGTCTTAGTGAGCAGTTCTTC. Protein sequence: CATSESSGSRLSEQFF.

V gene TRBV7-8 combines with J gene TRBJ1-1, with TRBD1 matching 8 bases. The germline CDR1 and CDR2 sequences are SGHVS and FQNEAQ. The CDR3 runs 15 residues. J gave up 5 bases and V 1 base, and 6 bases lay outside the gene matches. CDR3 in DNA: TGTGCCAGCAGCTTAGTAGGACAGGGTTGGACTGAAGCTTTCTTT. It is translated as CASSLVGQGWTEAFF. The full variable domain, its missing parts supplied by reference TRBV7-8 and TRBJ1-1, is GAGVSQSPRYKVAKRGQDVALRCDPISGHVSLFWYQQALGQGPEFLTYFQNEAQLDKSGLPSDRFFAERPEGSVSTLKIQRTQQEDSAVYLCASSLVGQGWTEAFFGQGTRLTVV.

This clonotype has a count of ten or more. The chain combines TRBV20-1 with TRBJ1-1; D unclear. Germline loops: CDR1 DFQATT, CDR2 SNEGSKA (reference sequence). The CDR3 loop spans 14 amino acids. Trimming shortened V by 0 bases and J by 7 bases, and 15 bases separated the two germline ends. The CDR3 is CSARDPSGPFEAFF. Here the CDR3 DNA reads TGCAGTGCTAGAGATCCTTCCGGGCCCTTTGAAGCTTTCTTT.

V gene TRBV2 combines with J gene TRBJ2-3, with D possibly being TRBD1 (6 bases). The CDR3 has 15 amino acids. Trimming shortened V by 8 bases and J by 1 base, and 16 bases separated the two germline ends. The germline gives CDR1 SNHLY, CDR2 FYNNEI. The CDR3 reads CASRRTAPGTDTQYF. DNA for the CDR3: TGTGCCAGCCGCCGGACAGCTCCCGGCACAGATACGCAGTATTTT.

The genes are TRBV7-2 and TRBJ2-1; 13 bases align to TRBD2. This CDR3 contains 18 residues. J was trimmed by 9 bases and V by 4 bases; bases with no gene match: 15. CDR1 is SGHTA, CDR2 FQGNSA, per germline. The CDR3 nucleotides are TGTGCCAGCAGCTCCCAGGGATCAACTAGCGGGAGGGCCCGTGAGCAGTTCTTC. It yields the protein CASSSQGSTSGRAREQFF.

The sample holds a few counts of this clonotype. The chain joins TRBV2 to TRBJ2-4; the match to TRBD2 covers 11 bases. The V gene end was trimmed by 1 base and the J gene end by 3 bases; junction bases not matched to a gene: 8. CDR3 length: 18 residues. The germline V gene encodes CDR1 SNHLY and CDR2 FYNNEI. Written as DNA, the CDR3 is TGTGCCAGCAGTGAAGGCGGTCGACTAGCGGGGATCAAAAACATTCAGTACTTC. Its translation: CASSEGGRLAGIKNIQYF.